The 10 T cell receptor beta chains reported below all come from one sample, sequenced in a study of CD8 T cells in Susac syndrome. Random-hexamer reverse transcription was applied to roughly 0.5 to 1 ug RNA. MiXCR, run by TCRdb on the immunoSEQ multiplex PCR reads, gives a single entry per CDR3 protein. The sample includes around 100,000 distinct CDR3 sequences, about 96% seen only once; the top ten take approximately 0.3%. The sequencing input was CD8+ T cells from PBMCs. These receptors were taken from a human donor with Susac syndrome.

The V and J genes are TRBV29-1 and TRBJ1-2; D gene unclear. Germline-derived CDR1 and CDR2 are SQVTM and ANQGSEA. Between the trimmed V and J ends, which lost 3 bases and 4 bases, there was a span of 6 bases. This CDR3 comprises 11 residues. Written as DNA, the CDR3 is TGCAGCGTTGAGGTTCGCTATGGCTACACCTTC. Its translation: CSVEVRYGYTF.

This chain uses TRBV7-9 with TRBJ2-3; 13 bases agree with TRBD2. This CDR3 contains 17 residues. V shed 5 bases and J 1 base; nucleotides not matched to a gene: 6. From germline, CDR1 is SEHNR and CDR2 FQNEAQ (reference sequence). CDR3 loop: CASSRLAGGGRTDTQYF. The CDR3 region has the DNA TGTGCCAGCAGCCGACTAGCGGGGGGAGGTCGCACAGATACGCAGTATTTT.

This chain connects TRBV20-1 to TRBJ2-1, with D maybe TRBD2 (6 bases). Between the trimmed V and J ends, which lost 5 bases and 5 bases, there was a span of 16 bases. CDR3 length equals 14 residues. CDR1 and CDR2 from the germline V gene are DFQATT and SNEGSKA (reference sequence). Here the CDR3 DNA reads TGCAGTGCTTTGCCGACTAGTTCGGACAATGAGCAGTTCTTC. This sequence encodes CSALPTSSDNEQFF.

This clonotype was recorded a few times. V gene TRBV12-3 or TRBV12-4 combines with J gene TRBJ2-3; D possibly corresponds to TRBD2 (5 bases). V lost 3 bases and J lost 1, with 8 bases in between. The CDR3 is 14 residues long. CDR3 DNA sequence: TGTGCCAGCAGTTTTTCCGGGGGCACAGATACGCAGTATTTT. This sequence encodes CASSFSGGTDTQYF.

The rearrangement joins TRBV12-3 or TRBV12-4 to TRBJ1-2; D ambiguous. This CDR3 has 14 amino acids. V lost 7 bases and J 5 bases, leaving 17 bases between the germline ends. CDR3 sequence: CASTPGRIWYGYTF. CDR3 sequence (DNA): TGTGCCAGCACCCCCGGGAGGATTTGGTATGGCTACACCTTC.

V and J are TRBV6-6 and TRBJ2-4; TRBD2 might be the D (5 bases). V shed 0 bases and J shed 9 bases, with 12 bases lying between them. The CDR3 is made up of 14 amino acids. Germline CDR1 is MNHNY and CDR2 is SVGAGI (reference sequence). The CDR3 is CASSYSRESSIQYF. The CDR3 nucleotides are TGTGCCAGCAGTTACTCGAGGGAAAGTAGCATTCAGTACTTC.

The gene calls are TRBV12-3 or TRBV12-4 and TRBJ1-1, with D uncertain. The length of the CDR3 is 15 residues. Trimming took 7 bases from V and 1 from J, leaving 16 bases between them. The CDR3 region is CASTPVGRSNTEAFF. The CDR3 DNA follows: TGTGCCAGCACCCCCGTCGGCAGATCGAACACTGAAGCTTTCTTT.

This clonotype came up once. The rearrangement links TRBV12-3 or TRBV12-4 to TRBJ2-1; D is possibly TRBD1 or TRBD2 (5 bases each). Trimming removed 3 bases from V and 9 bases from J, with 12 bases in between. This CDR3 spans 13 amino acids. The CDR3 reads CASSFLGVTEQFF. CDR3 nucleotides: TGTGCCAGCAGTTTTTTGGGGGTGACTGAGCAGTTCTTC.

The chain uses TRBV6-2 or TRBV6-3 and TRBJ2-3; D is unclear. The CDR3 is 14 amino acids. V lost 5 bases and J 5 bases, leaving 14 bases between the germline ends. Per germline, CDR1 MNHEY and CDR2 SVGEGT. The CDR3 sequence: CASSKSGEEDTQYF. In DNA form, the CDR3 reads TGTGCCAGCAGTAAGTCGGGCGAGGAAGATACGCAGTATTTT.

The chain couples TRBV7-9 to TRBJ2-7; D may match TRBD1 or TRBD2 (5 bases each). From germline, CDR1 is SEHNR and CDR2 FQNEAQ (reference sequence). The germline V and J ends were trimmed by 5 bases and 2 bases, with 13 bases remaining between them. The CDR3 spans 14 residues. The CDR3 protein is CASSPWDRAYEQYF. CDR3 nucleotide sequence: TGTGCCAGCAGCCCGTGGGACCGAGCCTACGAGCAGTACTTC.